This entry lists 17 T cell receptor beta chains sequenced from one sample in a study of cytomegalovirus exposure and HLA in healthy donors. The PCR ran on 60 Vbeta and 13 Jbeta primers. The method was immunoSEQ multiplex PCR; TCRdb's version includes in-frame clones alone and lacks a portion of them. There are about 68,000 clones in the sample; approximately 78% occur only once, and roughly 6.8% lies in the top ten. The sample comprised PBMCs. These receptors came from a human donor in good health.

A few counts support this clone. The gene calls are TRBV2 and TRBJ2-5, with D maybe TRBD1 (5 bases). The J call is uncertain, as TRBJ2-7 better fits the DNA end. This CDR3 comprises 12 residues. Germline assignment: CDR1 SNHLY and CDR2 FYNNEI. DNA of the CDR3: TGTGCCAGCAGTGACAGGGTTGGCGAGCAGTACTTC. Protein sequence: CASSDRVGEQYF.

The chain links TRBV4-1 to TRBJ2-7, with a tentative D call TRBD2 (7 bases). The V and J ends lost 0 bases and 6 bases respectively, with 18 bases between them. Germline CDR1 is MGHRA and CDR2 is YSYEKL. The CDR3 sequence is 16 residues long. The CDR3 DNA reads TGCGCCAGCAGCCAAGATGCGGGGGCTCCCTCGGGCGAGCAGTACTTC. This translates into CASSQDAGAPSGEQYF.

V and J are TRBV9 and TRBJ2-5; maybe TRBD1 (5 bases). Per the germline V gene, CDR1 is SGDLS and CDR2 is YYNGEE. Between the trimmed V and J ends, which lost 4 bases and 2 bases, there was a span of 15 bases. The CDR3 is 15 residues long. CDR3 nucleotides: TGTGCCAGCAGCCTCTTGGCCCGGACACAAGAGACCCAGTACTTC. Protein product: CASSLLARTQETQYF.

This clone was seen only a few times. V usage is TRBV7-3 and J usage is TRBJ2-7; 7 bases line up with TRBD2. Germline CDR1 is SGHTA and CDR2 is FQGTGA. This CDR3 region has 15 residues. V lost 1 base, J lost 5 bases, and 8 bases stayed unmatched. DNA for the CDR3: TGTGCCAGCAGCTTAAATGGACTAGGATCTAACGAGCAGTACTTC. Translated: CASSLNGLGSNEQYF.

The chain employs TRBV19 and TRBJ1-1; TRBD1 aligns across 9 bases. CDR1 is LNHDA and CDR2 is SQIVND in the germline V gene (reference sequence). Unmatched junction bases numbered 3, after V lost 6 bases and J lost 1 base. The length of the CDR3 is 14 residues. CDR3 amino acids: CASRGQGWNTEAFF. CDR3 coding DNA: TGTGCCAGTAGGGGACAGGGATGGAACACTGAAGCTTTCTTT.

The chain joins TRBV19 to TRBJ1-1; tentatively, D is TRBD1 (5 bases). The V gene's germline CDR1 is LNHDA and CDR2 SQIVND (reference sequence). V was cut by 3 bases and J by 11 bases, with 13 bases left in between. This CDR3 has 12 amino acids. The CDR3 coding sequence is TGTGCCAGTAGTATCGGCAGGGCAAGGGCTTTCTTT. It is translated as CASSIGRARAFF.

The count of this clone is one. V usage is TRBV20-1 and J usage is TRBJ1-2, with D possibly matching TRBD1 (6 bases). The CDR3 extends over 11 amino acids. With 3 bases removed from V and 8 bases from J, the gap between germline ends came to 10 bases. CDR1 is DFQATT, CDR2 SNEGSKA, per germline (reference sequence). The CDR3 coding sequence is TGCAGTGCTAGTCCAGGGGAGGGCTACACCTTC. As protein: CSASPGEGYTF.

The rearrangement joins TRBV27 to TRBJ1-5; TRBD1 agrees at 10 bases. The CDR3 extends over 15 amino acids. Per the germline V gene, CDR1 is MNHEY and CDR2 is SMNVEV (reference sequence). Trimming took 3 bases from V and 3 from J; bases not matched to a gene: 2. In DNA form, the CDR3 reads TGTGCCAGCAGTTTGGGACAGGGGAACAATCAGCCCCAGCATTTT. Protein sequence: CASSLGQGNNQPQHF.

This chain uses TRBV5-1 with TRBJ2-5; TRBD1 aligns across 11 bases. CDR1 and CDR2 (germline): SGHRS, YFSETQ. CDR3 length: 15 amino acids. The junction had 4 bases not matched to a gene; V was cut back by 4 bases and J by 2 bases. The CDR3 nucleotides read TGCGCCAGCAGCATAGGGACAGGGGGGCAAGAGACCCAGTACTTC. Translated, it gives CASSIGTGGQETQYF.

The chain carries TRBV6-5 and TRBJ1-1, with TRBD1 identical over 7 bases. The CDR3 contains 14 residues. V shed 6 bases, J shed 2 bases, and the junction held 6 bases outside the gene matches. CDR1 and CDR2 from the germline V gene are MNHEY and SVGAGI. CDR3 bases: TGTGCCAGCAGACCGACAGGGCCAAACACTGAAGCTTTCTTT. The encoded protein is CASRPTGPNTEAFF.

This clone was recorded a few times. This rearrangement joins TRBV5-1 to TRBJ1-5; 10 positions agree with TRBD1. Germline values: CDR1 SGHRS, CDR2 YFSETQ. Losses at the gene ends were 3 bases for V and 2 bases for J; bases not matched to a gene: 2. The CDR3 runs to 15 residues. CDR3 sequence reads: CASSSGQGGNQPQHF. The CDR3 coding sequence is TGCGCCAGCAGCTCCGGACAGGGGGGCAATCAGCCCCAGCATTTT. Complete variable domain (other parts from reference TRBV5-1 and TRBJ1-5): KAGVTQTPRYLIKTRGQQVTLSCSPISGHRSVSWYQQTPGQGLQFLFEYFSETQRNKGNFPGRFSGRQFSNSRSEMNVSTLELGDSALYLCASSSGQGGNQPQHFGDGTRLSIL.

The V gene is TRBV6-5, the J gene TRBJ1-6, with TRBD1 identical over 11 bases. The germline V gene has CDR1 MNHEY and CDR2 SVGAGI. Losses at the gene ends were 4 bases for V and 6 bases for J; bases not matched to a gene: 2. CDR3 length equals 15 residues. The CDR3: CASSSGQGVNSPLHF. The CDR3 DNA sequence: TGTGCCAGCAGTTCGGGACAGGGGGTTAATTCACCCCTCCACTTT.

V and J are TRBV4-2 and TRBJ2-7, with TRBD1 identical over 8 bases. Unmatched junction bases numbered 6, after V lost 1 base and J lost 4 bases. Germline CDR1 reads LGHNA; CDR2 reads YNFKEQ. The CDR3 loop spans 15 amino acids. The CDR3 protein is CASSQGAGGGYEQYF. The CDR3, as DNA: TGTGCCAGCAGCCAAGGGGCAGGGGGCGGGTACGAGCAGTACTTC.

The chain combines TRBV18 with TRBJ2-7, with D perhaps TRBD1 (6 bases). The CDR3 totals 15 residues. Germline values: CDR1 KGHSH, CDR2 LQKENI. V gave up 1 base and J gave up 4 bases, with 14 bases separating them. The CDR3 sequence: CASSPRQKGDYEQYF. The CDR3 region has the DNA TGTGCCAGCTCACCACGACAAAAGGGGGATTACGAGCAGTACTTC.

The chain combines TRBV10-3 with TRBJ2-1, with 8 bases identical to TRBD2. V trimming: 3 bases; J trimming: 2 bases; junction bases outside the gene matches: 3. CDR3 length: 15 residues. Germline assignment: CDR1 ENHRY and CDR2 SYGVKD. Here the CDR3 reads CAISDPGGAYNEQFF. The CDR3 bases are TGTGCCATCAGTGATCCCGGGGGGGCCTACAATGAGCAGTTCTTC.

The rearrangement joins TRBV7-2 to TRBJ1-5; maybe TRBD1 (6 bases). V was shortened by 8 bases and J by 0 bases, with 26 bases between the two germline ends. The germline CDR1 and CDR2 sequences are SGHTA and FQGNSA. CDR3 length: 19 amino acids. The CDR3 DNA reads as TGTGCCAGCTCCCCCTGGGGCAGGGGAGCCCAATATAGCAATCAGCCCCAGCATTTT. It is translated as CASSPWGRGAQYSNQPQHF.

The rearrangement uses TRBV7-8 and TRBJ1-2, with D possibly being TRBD1 (5 bases). V was shortened by 8 bases and J by 2 bases, with 12 bases between the two germline ends. Per the germline V gene, CDR1 is SGHVS and CDR2 is FQNEAQ. The CDR3 covers 13 residues. The CDR3 DNA follows: TGTGCCAGCGGACGTGACAGAAACTATGGCTACACCTTC. It translates to CASGRDRNYGYTF.